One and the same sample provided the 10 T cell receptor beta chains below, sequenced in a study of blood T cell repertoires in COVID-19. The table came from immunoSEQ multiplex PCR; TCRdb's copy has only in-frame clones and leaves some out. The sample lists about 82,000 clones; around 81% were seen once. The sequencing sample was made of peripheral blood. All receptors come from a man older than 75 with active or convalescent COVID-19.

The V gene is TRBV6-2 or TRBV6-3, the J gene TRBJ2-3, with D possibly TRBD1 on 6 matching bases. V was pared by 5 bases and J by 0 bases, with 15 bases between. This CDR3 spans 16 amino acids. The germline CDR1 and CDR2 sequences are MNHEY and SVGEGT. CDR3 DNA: TGTGCCAGCAGTAGCTGGGACATCCGAAGCACAGATACGCAGTATTTT. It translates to CASSSWDIRSTDTQYF.

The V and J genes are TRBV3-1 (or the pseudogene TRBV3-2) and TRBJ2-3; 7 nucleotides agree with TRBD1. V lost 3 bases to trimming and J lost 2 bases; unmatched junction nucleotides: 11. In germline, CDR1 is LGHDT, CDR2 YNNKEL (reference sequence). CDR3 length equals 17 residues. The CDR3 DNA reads TGTGCCAGCAGCCAGAGGGGGCGTGACAGACTCACAGATACGCAGTATTTT. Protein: CASSQRGRDRLTDTQYF.

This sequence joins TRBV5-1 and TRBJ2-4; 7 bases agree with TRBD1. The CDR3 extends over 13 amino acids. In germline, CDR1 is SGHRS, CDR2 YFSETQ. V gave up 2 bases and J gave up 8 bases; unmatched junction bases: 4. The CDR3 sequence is CASSLTGVDIQYF. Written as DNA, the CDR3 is TGCGCCAGCAGCTTAACAGGGGTGGACATTCAGTACTTC.

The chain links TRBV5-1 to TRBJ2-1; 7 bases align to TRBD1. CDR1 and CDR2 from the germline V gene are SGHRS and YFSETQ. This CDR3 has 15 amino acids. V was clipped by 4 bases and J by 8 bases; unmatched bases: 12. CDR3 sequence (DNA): TGCGCCAGCAGCCCACGGGGCAGGGGGTTTCATGAGCAGTTCTTC. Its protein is CASSPRGRGFHEQFF.

The DNA for the CDR3 is TGTGCCAGCATGAGGTCTTTATCCACTGAAGCTTTCTTT. Encoded protein: CASMRSLSTEAFF. The gene calls are TRBV2 and TRBJ1-1; no definite D call. V lost 7 bases, J lost 4 bases, and 13 bases lay in between. The CDR3 is 13 amino acids. Germline V CDR1 and CDR2: SNHLY, FYNNEI.

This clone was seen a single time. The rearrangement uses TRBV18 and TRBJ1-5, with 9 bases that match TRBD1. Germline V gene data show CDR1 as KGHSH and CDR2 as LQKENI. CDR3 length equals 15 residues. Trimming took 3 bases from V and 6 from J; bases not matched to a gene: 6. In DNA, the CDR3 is TGTGCCAGCTCACCTAGTACAGGGGGCCTTCAGCCCCAGCATTTT. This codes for CASSPSTGGLQPQHF.

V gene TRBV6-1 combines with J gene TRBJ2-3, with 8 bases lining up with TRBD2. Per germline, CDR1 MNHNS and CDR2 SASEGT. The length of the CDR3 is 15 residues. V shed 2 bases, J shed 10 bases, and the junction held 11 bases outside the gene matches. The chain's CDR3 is CASSELLAERGAQYF. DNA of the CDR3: TGTGCCAGCAGTGAATTACTAGCGGAACGGGGAGCGCAGTATTTT.

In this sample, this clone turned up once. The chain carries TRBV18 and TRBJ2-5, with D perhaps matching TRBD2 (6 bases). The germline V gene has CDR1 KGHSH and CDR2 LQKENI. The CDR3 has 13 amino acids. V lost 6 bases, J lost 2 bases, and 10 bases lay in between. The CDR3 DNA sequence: TGTGCCAGCTCCCAGACTAGTCAAGAGACCCAGTACTTC. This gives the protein CASSQTSQETQYF.

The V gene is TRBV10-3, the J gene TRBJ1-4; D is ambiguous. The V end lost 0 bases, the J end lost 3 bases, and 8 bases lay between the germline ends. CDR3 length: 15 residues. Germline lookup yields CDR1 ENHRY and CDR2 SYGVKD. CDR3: CAISESGDANEKLFF. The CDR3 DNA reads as TGTGCCATCAGTGAGTCCGGGGATGCTAATGAAAAACTGTTTTTT.

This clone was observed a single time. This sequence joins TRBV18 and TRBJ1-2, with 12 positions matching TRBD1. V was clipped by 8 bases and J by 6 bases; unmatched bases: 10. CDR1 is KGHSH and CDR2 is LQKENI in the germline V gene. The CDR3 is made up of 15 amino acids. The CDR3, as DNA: TGTGCCAGCGTTCCGGGACAGGGGGCCCTAGATGGCTACACCTTC. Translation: CASVPGQGALDGYTF.